This TCR beta chain was recovered during a study of blood T cells in healthy people across ages. Findings and caveats of the study: Both higher diversity and more naive CD4+ cells marked long-lived donors when set against aged donors. CMV status of donors was unknown, possibly confounding expanded clonotype changes. Strong correlation was found linking TCR beta diversity to naive T cell percentage. Significant beta diversity loss was already apparent by age approximately 38, declining roughly linearly.

Using a J-beta primer mix together with a sample-barcoded 5' primer, a second PCR was run for roughly 6 to 11 cycles. TCRdb called the 5' RACE reads again in MiXCR, with one record for every CDR3 protein. The data contain about 1.4 million distinct CDR3 sequences, approximately 59% of them singletons. In regard to this clonotype: Antigen specificity is unknown.

This sequence originates from a man between 18 and 29 years old in good health. Sequences were obtained from blood.

In DNA, the CDR3 is TGCAGTGCTAGTGCCAGGGAAGCTTTCTTT. It encodes CSASAREAFF. The chain links TRBV20-1 to TRBJ1-1; the D is unclear. The CDR3 sequence is 10 residues long. The ends were cut back, 3 bases at V and 8 bases at J, with 7 bases in the middle. CDR1 and CDR2 (germline): DFQATT, SNEGSKA (reference sequence).